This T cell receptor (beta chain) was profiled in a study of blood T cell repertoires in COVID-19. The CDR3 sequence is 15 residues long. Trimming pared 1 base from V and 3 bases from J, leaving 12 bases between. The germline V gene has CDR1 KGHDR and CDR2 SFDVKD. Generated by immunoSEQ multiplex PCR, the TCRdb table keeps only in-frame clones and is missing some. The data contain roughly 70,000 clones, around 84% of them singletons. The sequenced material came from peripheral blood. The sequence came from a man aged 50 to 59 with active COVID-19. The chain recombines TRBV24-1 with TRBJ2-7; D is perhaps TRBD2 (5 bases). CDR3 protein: CATSDFDAADYEQYF. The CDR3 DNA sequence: TGTGCCACCAGTGATTTCGACGCAGCGGACTACGAGCAGTACTTC.